This T cell receptor (beta chain) was found in a study of somatic mutations in cytotoxic T cells in rheumatoid arthritis. The sample holds a few counts of this clone. Its antigen is as yet unknown. Findings and caveats of the study: Rheumatoid arthritis patients showed CD8+ clonality increasing with age, unlike healthy controls. The top CD8+ clone topped 20% of CD8+ cells in about an eighth of the roughly 60 patients.

Germline V gene data show CDR1 as LGHNA and CDR2 as YNFKEQ. Trimming shortened V by 2 bases and J by 7 bases, and 9 bases separated the two germline ends. The CDR3 has 14 residues. Clones were sequenced by immunoSEQ multiplex PCR, and TCRdb holds only the in-frame ones, with some missing. The sample shows 6,000 or so clones, approximately 68% of them seen only once. V and J are TRBV4-2 and TRBJ1-6, with D perhaps TRBD1 (5 bases). The sample taken for sequencing was CD8+ T cells sorted from blood. This clonotype originated in a woman in her forties or fifties in good health. CDR3 amino acids: CASSQWQGNSPLHF. The CDR3 bases are TGTGCCAGCAGCCAATGGCAGGGAAATTCACCCCTCCACTTT.